One sample yielded the 14 T cell receptor beta chains listed below, sequenced in a study of T cells in Graves' hyperthyroidism and ophthalmopathy. Researchers took RNA transcripts and amplified the TCR beta CDR3 regions from them. Initially, a first-round RT-PCR of the TCR CDR3 employed the HTBI primer set. TCRdb re-analysed the multiplex PCR reads in MiXCR, keeping a single row per CDR3 protein. The sample consists of approximately 400,000 distinct CDR3 sequences, 18% of them appearing once. The sample taken for sequencing was blood. These receptors originate from a young man with Graves' ophthalmopathy.

This clonotype was seen a few times. This chain links TRBV10-3 with TRBJ2-1, with D maybe TRBD1 (7 bases). The CDR3 totals 13 residues. CDR1 is ENHRY, CDR2 SYGVKD, per germline. V was pared by 10 bases and J by 4 bases, with 14 bases between. For the CDR3, the DNA is TGTGCCAACCCCGCGGGACAGTACAATGAGCAGTTCTTC. Its translation is CANPAGQYNEQFF.

This clonotype has a count of ten or more. The rearrangement links TRBV12-3 or TRBV12-4 to TRBJ1-1; perhaps TRBD1 as D (5 bases). CDR3 length equals 15 residues. Between the trimmed V and J ends, which lost 6 bases and 1 base, there was a span of 15 bases. The CDR3 loop is CASSLRDGKNTEAFF. The CDR3 DNA reads TGTGCCAGCAGCCTCCGGGACGGGAAGAACACTGAAGCTTTCTTT.

This clonotype was counted once. The chain uses TRBV7-8 and TRBJ1-6; no clear D. Germline CDR1 and CDR2: SGHVS and FQNEAQ. The CDR3 is 15 amino acids. The V end lost 5 bases, the J end lost 6 bases, and 14 bases lay between the germline ends. DNA for the CDR3: TGTGCCAGCAGCGTATCTCCGGGCCTTAATTCACCCCTCCACTTT. Amino acid sequence: CASSVSPGLNSPLHF.

This clonotype was seen many times. The rearrangement joins TRBV11-2 to TRBJ2-1, with TRBD2 matching over 8 bases. The CDR3 is made up of 15 amino acids. CDR1 and CDR2 (germline): SGHAT, FQNNGV. V lost 5 bases, J lost 3 bases, and 6 bases stayed unmatched. In nucleotides, the CDR3 is TGTGCCAGCAGCCCCATGACTAGCGTCTACAATGAGCAGTTCTTC. Protein sequence: CASSPMTSVYNEQFF.

This clonotype was picked up many times. The chain uses TRBV12-3 or TRBV12-4 and TRBJ2-7; TRBD1 agrees at 8 bases. After removal of 9 bases from V and 4 bases from J, the junction contained 5 bases not matched to a gene. This CDR3 is built from 12 residues. The DNA of the CDR3 is TGTGCCAGTCGGACAGGGAGGTACGAGCAGTACTTC. This gives the protein CASRTGRYEQYF.

V gene TRBV5-1 combines with J gene TRBJ2-1, with TRBD1 as a possible D gene (6 bases). Trimming removed 2 bases from V and 2 bases from J, with 11 bases in between. This CDR3 has 15 amino acids. Germline-derived CDR1 and CDR2 are SGHRS and YFSETQ. CDR3 DNA: TGCGCCAGCAGCTTTCAGGACAGAACCTACAATGAGCAGTTCTTC. Translated, it gives CASSFQDRTYNEQFF.

This clonotype was detected ten times or more. CDR3 amino acids: CASSLRGAERWETQYF. CDR3 DNA: TGTGCCAGCAGTCTGAGGGGAGCGGAACGTTGGGAGACCCAGTACTTC. The rearrangement links TRBV5-5 to TRBJ2-5, with D perhaps being TRBD1 or TRBD2 (5 bases each). The V gene lost 5 bases and the J gene lost 5 bases, with 22 bases spanning the gap. Germline CDR1 SGHKS, CDR2 YYEKEE (reference sequence). The CDR3 is 16 residues long. The variable domain in full, with the rest retrieved from reference TRBV5-5 and TRBJ2-5, is DAGVTQSPTHLIKTRGQQVTLRCSPISGHKSVSWYQQVLGQGPQFIFQYYEKEERGRGNFPDRFSARQFPNYSSELNVNALLLGDSALYLCASSLRGAERWETQYFGPGTRLLVL.

At least ten counts were recorded for this clonotype. The chain has TRBV6-1 and TRBJ1-5; weak D call: TRBD1 (6 bases). Trimming shortened V by 7 bases and J by 0 bases, and 16 bases separated the two germline ends. Germline CDR1 is MNHNS and CDR2 is SASEGT. The CDR3 runs 16 residues. As DNA, the CDR3 is TGTGCCAGCACTGGGGGGGGCCTATATAGCAATCAGCCCCAGCATTTT. It encodes CASTGGGLYSNQPQHF.

The table lists this clonotype with many counts. The rearrangement links TRBV20-1 to TRBJ2-5, with D perhaps being TRBD1 or TRBD2 (5 bases each). Germline lookup yields CDR1 DFQATT and CDR2 SNEGSKA (reference sequence). The CDR3 is 13 amino acids. Trimming left V 3 bases short and J 7 bases short, with 15 bases between. The CDR3: CSASYGEGRTQYF. The CDR3 DNA follows: TGCAGTGCTAGTTACGGTGAGGGGAGGACCCAGTACTTC.

At least ten counts were recorded for this clonotype. The rearrangement links TRBV11-2 to TRBJ1-1; D gene ambiguous. The germline V and J ends were trimmed by 2 bases and 4 bases, with 11 bases remaining between them. Looked up from germline, CDR1 is SGHAT and CDR2 is FQNNGV. The CDR3 runs to 14 residues. The DNA of the CDR3 is TGTGCCAGCAGCTTACTCGGGGAGAGCACTGAAGCTTTCTTT. Amino acids: CASSLLGESTEAFF.

This clonotype was seen a few times. The chain uses TRBV29-1 and TRBJ2-1, with D possibly matching TRBD2 (7 bases). Germline V CDR1 and CDR2: SQVTM, ANQGSEA. Trimming removed 5 bases at V and 6 bases at J, with 14 bases between. The CDR3 spans 13 residues. CDR3 residues: CSVRGGRSNEQFF. DNA for the CDR3: TGCAGCGTTAGGGGGGGGAGATCCAATGAGCAGTTCTTC.

This clonotype has a count of ten or more. V usage is TRBV6-2 or TRBV6-3 and J usage is TRBJ2-3; 9 bases map to TRBD1. The V gene end was trimmed by 6 bases and the J gene end by 5 bases; junction bases not matched to a gene: 6. The CDR3 runs to 14 residues. Germline CDR1 MNHEY, CDR2 SVGEGT. The chain's CDR3 is CASRDGQGIDTQYF. The CDR3 region has the DNA TGTGCCAGCAGGGACGGACAGGGGATAGATACGCAGTATTTT.

This clonotype has a count of ten or more. The chain combines TRBV29-1 with TRBJ1-1, with D tentatively TRBD1 (6 bases). Germline loops: CDR1 SQVTM, CDR2 ANQGSEA. The CDR3 sequence is 11 residues long. V was clipped by 1 base and J by 10 bases, with 10 bases between them. CDR3 in amino acids: CSVEGTVRAFF. CDR3 DNA sequence: TGCAGCGTTGAAGGGACAGTGAGAGCTTTCTTT.

This clonotype appeared many times. The V and J genes are TRBV2 and TRBJ1-2; 7 nucleotides match TRBD1. Trimming took 7 bases from V and 8 from J; bases not matched to a gene: 10. The CDR3 extends over 13 amino acids. Germline-derived CDR1 and CDR2 are SNHLY and FYNNEI. Here the CDR3 reads CASTDRALGGYTF. CDR3 coding DNA: TGTGCCAGCACAGACAGGGCCCTCGGGGGCTACACCTTC.